These T cell receptor beta chains were read from a single sample in a study of cytomegalovirus exposure and HLA in healthy donors. The method was immunoSEQ multiplex PCR; TCRdb's version includes in-frame clones alone and lacks a portion of them. The top ten clones hold around 1.5% of a sample with over 140,000 clones, 70% to 85% of them seen once. Sequenced: PBMCs. These receptors came from a man younger than 40 in good health and CMV-seropositive. Each CDR3 is given with its conserved first and last residue. A D gene is named only where the DNA matches it firmly. Size tells how often a clone was seen (once, few, many) or the class of an expanded clone, and some rows leave it out.

TRBJ2-2,.,TRBV7-9,TRBD2,TGTGCCAGCAGCTGGAATAGCGGGGGGTCGAACACCGGGGAGCTGTTTTTT,CASSWNSGGSNTGELFF
TRBJ1-1,.,TRBV7-9,TRBD1,TGTGCCAGCAGCCCAGACAGGGACGAAGCTTTCTTT,CASSPDRDEAFF
TRBJ1-1,.,TRBV7-9,TRBD1,TGTGCCAGCAGTTTTACAGGGGCCTCAATGAACACTGAAGCTTTCTTT,CASSFTGASMNTEAFF
TRBJ2-7,.,TRBV5-6,.,TGTGCCAGCAGCTTTGATGGGGCCTACGAGCAGTACTTC,CASSFDGAYEQYF
TRBJ1-1,.,TRBV6-5,.,TGTGCCAGCAGTTACTCCACAGGGATGAGCACTGAAGCTTTCTTT,CASSYSTGMSTEAFF
TRBJ2-5,.,TRBV7-8,TRBD2,TGTGCCAGCAGCTTAGATAGAGTCCTAGCGGGGGGGCGCCAAGAGACCCAGTACTTC,CASSLDRVLAGGRQETQYF
TRBJ2-3,.,TRBV11-1,.,TGTGCCAGCAGCTTAGCTAACTACCAGACAGATACGCAGTATTTT,CASSLANYQTDTQYF
TRBJ1-2,few,TRBV4-2,.,TGTGCCAGCAGCCAAGGAGACTTCGCTAACTATGGCTACACCTTC,CASSQGDFANYGYTF
TRBJ2-7,once,TRBV28,TRBD1,TGTGCCAGTTCGGGACAGGGGACAACCTACGAGCAGTACTTC,CASSGQGTTYEQYF
TRBJ2-1,.,TRBV9,TRBD2,TGTGCCAGCAGCGTTAGCGGGAGGGAGCAGTTCTTC,CASSVSGREQFF
TRBJ2-3,.,TRBV6-5,TRBD2,TGTGCCAGCAGTTTTCTAGCGGGAGGGGATGATACGCAGTATTTT,CASSFLAGGDDTQYF
TRBJ2-3,.,TRBV9,TRBD2,TGTGCCAGCAGGGGCGGGGGATCCGGGGATACGCAGTATTTT,CASRGGGSGDTQYF
TRBJ2-1,once,TRBV21-1,.,TGTGCCAGCAGCAAAGGGGGGGACAGGGGAAAGCAGTTCTTC,CASSKGGDRGKQFF
TRBJ2-7,.,TRBV28,.,TGTGCCAGCAGTTCCCCCCAGGGGCGAGGATCCTACGAGCAGTACTTC,CASSSPQGRGSYEQYF
TRBJ2-7,.,TRBV29-1,TRBD1,TGCAGCGTTGAAGTAATCAACAAGGGGGACAGATCCTACGAGCAGTACTTC,CSVEVINKGDRSYEQYF
TRBJ1-3,.,TRBV28,TRBD1,TGTGCCAGCAGTTTAGGACAGGACGCTGGAAACACCATATATTTT,CASSLGQDAGNTIYF